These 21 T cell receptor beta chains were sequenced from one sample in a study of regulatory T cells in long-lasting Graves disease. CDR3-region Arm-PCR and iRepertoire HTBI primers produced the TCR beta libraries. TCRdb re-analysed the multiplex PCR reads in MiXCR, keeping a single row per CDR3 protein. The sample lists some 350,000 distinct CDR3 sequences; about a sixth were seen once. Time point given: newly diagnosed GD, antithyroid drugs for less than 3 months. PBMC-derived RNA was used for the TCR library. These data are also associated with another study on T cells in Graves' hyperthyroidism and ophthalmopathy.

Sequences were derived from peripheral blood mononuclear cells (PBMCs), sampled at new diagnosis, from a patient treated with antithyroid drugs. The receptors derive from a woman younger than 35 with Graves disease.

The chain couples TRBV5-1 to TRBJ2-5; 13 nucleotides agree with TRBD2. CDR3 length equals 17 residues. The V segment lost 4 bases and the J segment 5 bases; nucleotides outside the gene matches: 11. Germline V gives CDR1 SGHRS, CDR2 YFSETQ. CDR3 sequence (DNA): TGCGCCAGCAGCAGCCAAGGGACTAGCGGGGCCGGGGAGACCCAGTACTTC. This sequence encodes CASSSQGTSGAGETQYF.

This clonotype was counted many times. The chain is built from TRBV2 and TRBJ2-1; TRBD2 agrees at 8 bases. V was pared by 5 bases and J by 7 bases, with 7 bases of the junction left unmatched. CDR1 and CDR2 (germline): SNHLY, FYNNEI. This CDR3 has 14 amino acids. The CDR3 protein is CASSPRLALNEQFF. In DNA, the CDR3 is TGTGCCAGCAGTCCACGACTAGCGCTAAATGAGCAGTTCTTC. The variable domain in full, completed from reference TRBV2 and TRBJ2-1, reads EPEVTQTPSHQVTQMGQEVILRCVPISNHLYFYWYRQILGQKVEFLVSFYNNEISEKSEIFDDQFSVERPDGSNFTLKIRSTKLEDSAMYFCASSPRLALNEQFFGPGTRLTVL.

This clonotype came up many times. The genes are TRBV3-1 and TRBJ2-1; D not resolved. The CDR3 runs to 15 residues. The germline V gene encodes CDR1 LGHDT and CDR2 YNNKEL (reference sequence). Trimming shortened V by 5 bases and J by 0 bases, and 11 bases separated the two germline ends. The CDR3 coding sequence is TGTGCCAGCAGCTCAGACTTGGGCTCCTACAATGAGCAGTTCTTC. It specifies CASSSDLGSYNEQFF.

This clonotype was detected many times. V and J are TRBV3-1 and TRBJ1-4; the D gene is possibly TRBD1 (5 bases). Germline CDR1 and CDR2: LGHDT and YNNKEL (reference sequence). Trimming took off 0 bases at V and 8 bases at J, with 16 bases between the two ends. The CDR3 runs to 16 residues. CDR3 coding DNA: TGTGCCAGCAGCCAAGATAGGCGGCACTGGGGGGAAAAACTGTTTTTT. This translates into CASSQDRRHWGEKLFF.

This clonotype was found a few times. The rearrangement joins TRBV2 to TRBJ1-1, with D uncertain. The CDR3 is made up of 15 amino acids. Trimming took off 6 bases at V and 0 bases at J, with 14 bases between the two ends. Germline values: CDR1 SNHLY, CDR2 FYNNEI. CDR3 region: CASSDLPVMNTEAFF. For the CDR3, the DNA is TGTGCCAGCAGCGATTTACCGGTCATGAACACTGAAGCTTTCTTT.

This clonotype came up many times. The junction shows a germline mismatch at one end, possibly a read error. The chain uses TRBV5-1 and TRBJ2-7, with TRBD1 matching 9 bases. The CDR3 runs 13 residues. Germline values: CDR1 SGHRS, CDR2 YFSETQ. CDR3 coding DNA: TGTGCCAGCAGCTTACAGGGGGCTTACGAGCAGTACTTC. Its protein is CASSLQGAYEQYF. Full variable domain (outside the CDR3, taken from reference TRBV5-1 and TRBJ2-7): KAGVTQTPRYLIKTRGQQVTLSCSPISGHRSVSWYQQTPGQGLQFLFEYFSETQRNKGNFPGRFSGRQFSNSRSEMNVSTLELGDSALYLCASSLQGAYEQYFGPGTRLTVT.

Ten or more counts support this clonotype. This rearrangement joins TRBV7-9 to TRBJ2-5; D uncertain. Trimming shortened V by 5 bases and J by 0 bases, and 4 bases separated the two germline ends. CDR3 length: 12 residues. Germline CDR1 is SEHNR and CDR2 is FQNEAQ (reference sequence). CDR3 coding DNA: TGTGCCAGCAGCCCAAACCAAGAGACCCAGTACTTC. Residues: CASSPNQETQYF.

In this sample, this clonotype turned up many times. The CDR3 is CASSRTESTDTQYF. In DNA, the CDR3 is TGTGCCAGCAGCCGGACAGAGAGCACAGATACGCAGTATTTT. V usage is TRBV3-1 and J usage is TRBJ2-3; D might be TRBD1 (6 bases). The germline CDR1 and CDR2 sequences are LGHDT and YNNKEL (reference sequence). This CDR3 comprises 14 residues. V shed 4 bases and J shed 0 bases, with 8 bases lying between them.

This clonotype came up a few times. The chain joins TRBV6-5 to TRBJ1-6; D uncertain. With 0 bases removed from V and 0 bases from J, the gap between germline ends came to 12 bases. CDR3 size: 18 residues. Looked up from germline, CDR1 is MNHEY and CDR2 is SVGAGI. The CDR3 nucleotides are TGTGCCAGCAGTTACTCTACACCAAGGAGCTCCTATAATTCACCCCTCCACTTT. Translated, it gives CASSYSTPRSSYNSPLHF.

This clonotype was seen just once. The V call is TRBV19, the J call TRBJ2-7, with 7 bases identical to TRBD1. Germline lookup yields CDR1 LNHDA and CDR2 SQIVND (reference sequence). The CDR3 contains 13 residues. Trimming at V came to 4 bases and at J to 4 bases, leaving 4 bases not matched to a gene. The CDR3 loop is CASSRGQEYEQYF. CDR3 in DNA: TGTGCCAGTAGTAGAGGACAGGAATACGAGCAGTACTTC.

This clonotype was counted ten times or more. The CDR3 here is CAWSVQGDTEAFF. The CDR3 nucleotides read TGTGCCTGGAGTGTACAAGGGGACACTGAAGCTTTCTTT. The J gene is TRBJ1-1, the V gene TRBV30, with D possibly being TRBD1 (5 bases). CDR3 length equals 13 residues. V lost 0 bases, J lost 3 bases, and 8 bases lay in between. Germline V gene lookup returns CDR1 GTSNPN and CDR2 SVGIG (reference sequence).

CDR3 amino acids: CASSTRGGTSGKLQETQYF. CDR3 nucleotides: TGTGCCAGCAGCACACGGGGGGGGACTAGCGGGAAATTACAAGAGACCCAGTACTTC. The gene calls are TRBV2 and TRBJ2-5; 13 nucleotides match TRBD2. Losses at the gene ends were 6 bases for V and 2 bases for J; bases not matched to a gene: 15. CDR3 length equals 19 residues. From germline, CDR1 is SNHLY and CDR2 FYNNEI.

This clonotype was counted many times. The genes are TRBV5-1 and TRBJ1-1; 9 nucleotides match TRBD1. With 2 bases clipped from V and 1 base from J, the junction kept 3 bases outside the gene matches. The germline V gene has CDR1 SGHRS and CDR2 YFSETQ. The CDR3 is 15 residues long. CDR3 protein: CASSLQGARNTEAFF. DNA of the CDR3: TGCGCCAGCAGCTTACAGGGGGCCAGGAACACTGAAGCTTTCTTT. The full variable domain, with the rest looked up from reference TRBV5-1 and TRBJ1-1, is KAGVTQTPRYLIKTRGQQVTLSCSPISGHRSVSWYQQTPGQGLQFLFEYFSETQRNKGNFPGRFSGRQFSNSRSEMNVSTLELGDSALYLCASSLQGARNTEAFFGQGTRLTVV.

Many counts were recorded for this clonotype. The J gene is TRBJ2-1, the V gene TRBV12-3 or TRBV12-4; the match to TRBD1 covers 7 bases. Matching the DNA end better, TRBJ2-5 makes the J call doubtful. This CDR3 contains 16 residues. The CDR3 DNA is TGTGCCAGCAGTCCTCGACAGGGTCTAGTGGGAGAGACCCAGTACTTC. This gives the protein CASSPRQGLVGETQYF.

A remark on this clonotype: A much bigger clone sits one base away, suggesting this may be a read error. CDR3 bases: TGTGCCAGCAGTTTATCGTTTGGGAGTCGCTCCTACGAGCAGTACTTC. It encodes CASSLSFGSRSYEQYF. The gene calls are TRBV27 and TRBJ2-7, with D possibly being TRBD2 (5 bases). V lost 0 bases, J lost 0 bases, and 12 bases lay in between. The CDR3 extends over 16 amino acids. CDR1 and CDR2 from the germline V gene are MNHEY and SMNVEV (reference sequence).

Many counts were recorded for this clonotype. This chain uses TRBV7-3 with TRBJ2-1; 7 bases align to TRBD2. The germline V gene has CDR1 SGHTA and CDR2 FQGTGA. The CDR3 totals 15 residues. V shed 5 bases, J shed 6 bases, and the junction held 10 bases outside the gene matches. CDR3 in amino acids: CASSRRGGGGNEQFF. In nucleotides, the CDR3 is TGTGCCAGCAGCCGGCGGGGTGGGGGGGGCAATGAGCAGTTCTTC.

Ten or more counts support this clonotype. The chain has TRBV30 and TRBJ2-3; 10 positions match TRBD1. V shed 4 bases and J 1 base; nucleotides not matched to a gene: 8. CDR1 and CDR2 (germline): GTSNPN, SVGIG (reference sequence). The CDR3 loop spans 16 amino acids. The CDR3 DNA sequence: TGTGCCTGGACTGATCCGGGGACAGGGGGCACAGATACGCAGTATTTT. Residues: CAWTDPGTGGTDTQYF.

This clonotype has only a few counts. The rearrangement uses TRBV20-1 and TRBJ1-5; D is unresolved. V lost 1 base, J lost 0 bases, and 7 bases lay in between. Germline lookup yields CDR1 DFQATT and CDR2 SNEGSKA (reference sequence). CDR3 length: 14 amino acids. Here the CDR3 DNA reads TGCAGTGCTAGAGGAGGGTTTAGCAATCAGCCCCAGCATTTT. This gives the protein CSARGGFSNQPQHF.

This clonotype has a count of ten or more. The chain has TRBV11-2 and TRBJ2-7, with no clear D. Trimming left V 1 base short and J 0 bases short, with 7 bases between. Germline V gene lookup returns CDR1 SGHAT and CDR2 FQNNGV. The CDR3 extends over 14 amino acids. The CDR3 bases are TGTGCCAGCAGCTTAGTTCCGTTCTCCTACGAGCAGTACTTC. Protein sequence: CASSLVPFSYEQYF.

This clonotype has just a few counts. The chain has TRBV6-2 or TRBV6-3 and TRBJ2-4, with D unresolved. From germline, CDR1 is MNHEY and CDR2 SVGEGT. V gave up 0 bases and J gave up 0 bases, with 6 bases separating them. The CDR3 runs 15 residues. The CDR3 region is CASSYSQIAKNIQYF. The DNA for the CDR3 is TGTGCCAGCAGTTACTCCCAGATAGCCAAAAACATTCAGTACTTC.

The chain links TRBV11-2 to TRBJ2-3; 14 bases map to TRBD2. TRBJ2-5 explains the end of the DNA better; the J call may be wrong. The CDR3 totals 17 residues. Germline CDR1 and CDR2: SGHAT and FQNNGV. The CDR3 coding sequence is TGTGCCAGCAGCCCGGGACTAGCGGGGGCACCGCACCGGACCCAGTACTTC. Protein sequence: CASSPGLAGAPHRTQYF.